This TCR beta chain was identified in a study of spatial heterogeneity in lung cancer. Whole-study findings and limits: How many expanded intratumoral alpha and beta TCRs were present tracked the tumor mutation count, which was a count of nonsynonymous mutations.

This CDR3 has 15 amino acids. V lost 5 bases and J 6 bases, leaving 17 bases between the germline ends. One entry per CDR3 protein results from TCRdb running MiXCR on the 5' RACE reads. This table has roughly 9,800 distinct CDR3 sequences, roughly half appearing once. Note on this clonotype: Antigen: not known.

The time point denotes: sample taken at primary tumor resection. The sequences come from lung tumor tissue, collected at surgery. This clonotype was obtained from a female donor with early-stage non-small cell lung cancer. V usage is TRBV12-3 or TRBV12-4 and J usage is TRBJ2-1, with a possible D match to TRBD1 (6 bases). This CDR3 is CASSIRRGMSNEQFF. DNA of the CDR3: TGTGCCAGCAGTATACGAAGGGGGATGAGCAATGAGCAGTTCTTC.